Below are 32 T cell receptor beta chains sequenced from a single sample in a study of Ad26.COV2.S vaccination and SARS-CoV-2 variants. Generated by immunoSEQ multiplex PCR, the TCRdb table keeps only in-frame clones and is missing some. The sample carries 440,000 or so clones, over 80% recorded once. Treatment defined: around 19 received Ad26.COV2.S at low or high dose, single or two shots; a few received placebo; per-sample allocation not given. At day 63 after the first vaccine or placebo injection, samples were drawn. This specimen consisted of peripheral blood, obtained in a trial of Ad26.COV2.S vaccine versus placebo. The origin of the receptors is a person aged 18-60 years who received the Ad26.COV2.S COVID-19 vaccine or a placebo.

The CDR3 DNA reads as TGTGCCAGCAGCCCGGGACCGGGACAGGCTACCTCCTATGGCTACACCTTC. Its protein product is CASSPGPGQATSYGYTF. The V and J genes are TRBV11-2 and TRBJ1-2; TRBD1 matches at 8 bases. Trimming at V came to 5 bases and at J to 4 bases, leaving 15 bases not matched to a gene. CDR1 SGHAT and CDR2 FQNNGV come from the germline V gene. The CDR3 consists of 17 residues.

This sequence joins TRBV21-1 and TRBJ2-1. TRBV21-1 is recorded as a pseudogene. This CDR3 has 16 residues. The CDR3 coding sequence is TGTGCCAGCAGCAAAGATGAGGGGAGCTCCTACAATGAGCAGTTCTTC. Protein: CASSKDEGSSYNEQFF.

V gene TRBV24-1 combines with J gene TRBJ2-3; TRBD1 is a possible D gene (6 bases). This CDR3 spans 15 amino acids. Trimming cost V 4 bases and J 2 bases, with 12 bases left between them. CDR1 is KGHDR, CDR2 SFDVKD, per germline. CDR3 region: CATSDPRTVTDTQYF. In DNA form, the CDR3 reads TGTGCCACCAGTGACCCCCGGACAGTCACAGATACGCAGTATTTT.

The CDR3 nucleotides are TGTGCCAGAAGCTGGGGACTATTGACTAGCGGGGCCCGCGGTACGCAGTATTTT. Amino acids: CARSWGLLTSGARGTQYF. The chain joins TRBV7-5 to TRBJ2-3; TRBD2 is the table's D call and was not checked against the DNA. TRBV7-5 is a pseudogene. This CDR3 has 18 residues.

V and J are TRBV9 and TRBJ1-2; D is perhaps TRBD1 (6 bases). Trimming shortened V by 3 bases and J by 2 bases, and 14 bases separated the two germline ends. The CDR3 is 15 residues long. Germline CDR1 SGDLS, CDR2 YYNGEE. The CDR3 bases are TGTGCCAGCAGCGCCCCCGAAGGGGGGAACTATGGCTACACCTTC. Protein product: CASSAPEGGNYGYTF.

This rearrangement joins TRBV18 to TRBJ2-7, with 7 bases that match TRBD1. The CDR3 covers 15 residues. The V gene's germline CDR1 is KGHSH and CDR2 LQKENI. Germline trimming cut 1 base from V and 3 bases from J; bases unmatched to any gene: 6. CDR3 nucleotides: TGTGCCAGCTCACCACGGGACAGAGTTGACTACGAGCAGTACTTC. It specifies CASSPRDRVDYEQYF.

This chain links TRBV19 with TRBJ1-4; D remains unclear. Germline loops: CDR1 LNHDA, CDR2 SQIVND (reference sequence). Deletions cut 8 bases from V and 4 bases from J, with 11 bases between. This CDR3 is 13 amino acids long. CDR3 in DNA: TGTGCCAGTTCAAGGGTGTTTAATGAAAAACTGTTTTTT. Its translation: CASSRVFNEKLFF.

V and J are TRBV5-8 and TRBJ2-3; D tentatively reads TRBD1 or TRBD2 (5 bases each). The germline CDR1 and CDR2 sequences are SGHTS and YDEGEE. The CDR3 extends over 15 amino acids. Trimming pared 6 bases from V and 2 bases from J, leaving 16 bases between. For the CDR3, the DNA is TGTGCCAGCACCCCCTGGGGGAGCTCCACAGATACGCAGTATTTT. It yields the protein CASTPWGSSTDTQYF.

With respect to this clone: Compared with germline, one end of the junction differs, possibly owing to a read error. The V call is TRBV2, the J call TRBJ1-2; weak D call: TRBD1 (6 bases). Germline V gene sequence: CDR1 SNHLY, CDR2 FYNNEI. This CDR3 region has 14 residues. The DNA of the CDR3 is TGTGCCAGCAGCGAAGGGGGGGTCAACTATGGCTACACCTTC. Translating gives CASSEGGVNYGYTF.

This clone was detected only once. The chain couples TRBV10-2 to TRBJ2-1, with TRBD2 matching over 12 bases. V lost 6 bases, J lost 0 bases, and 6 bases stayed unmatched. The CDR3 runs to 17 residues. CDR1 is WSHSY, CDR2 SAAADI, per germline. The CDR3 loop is CASRSLAGGNSYNEQFF. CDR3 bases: TGCGCCAGCAGGTCTCTAGCGGGGGGGAACTCCTACAATGAGCAGTTCTTC.

CDR3 sequence (DNA): TGTGCCAGTAGTATCGACGCTCGCTCTGGGGCCAACGTCCTGACTTTC. Encoded protein: CASSIDARSGANVLTF. This rearrangement joins TRBV19 to TRBJ2-6; D unresolved. The germline V gene encodes CDR1 LNHDA and CDR2 SQIVND (reference sequence). V gave up 3 bases and J gave up 0 bases, with 9 bases separating them. The CDR3 covers 16 residues. Looking up the rest from reference TRBV19 and TRBJ2-6 gives the full variable domain: DGGITQSPKYLFRKEGQNVTLSCEQNLNHDAMYWYRQDPGQGLRLIYYSQIVNDFQKGDIAEGYSVSREKKESFPLTVTSAQKNPTAFYLCASSIDARSGANVLTFGAGSRLTVL.

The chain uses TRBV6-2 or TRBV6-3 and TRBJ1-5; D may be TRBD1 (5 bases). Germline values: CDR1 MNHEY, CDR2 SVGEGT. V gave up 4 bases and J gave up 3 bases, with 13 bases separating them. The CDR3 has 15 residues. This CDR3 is CASSSLGTYNQPQHF. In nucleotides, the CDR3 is TGTGCCAGCAGTTCACTCGGGACTTACAATCAGCCCCAGCATTTT.

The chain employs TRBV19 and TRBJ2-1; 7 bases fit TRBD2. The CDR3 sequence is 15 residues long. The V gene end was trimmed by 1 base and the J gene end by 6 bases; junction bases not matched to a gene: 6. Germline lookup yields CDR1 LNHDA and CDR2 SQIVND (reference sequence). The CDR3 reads CASSIGLAVSNEQFF. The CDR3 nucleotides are TGTGCCAGTAGTATAGGCCTAGCGGTGTCCAATGAGCAGTTCTTC.

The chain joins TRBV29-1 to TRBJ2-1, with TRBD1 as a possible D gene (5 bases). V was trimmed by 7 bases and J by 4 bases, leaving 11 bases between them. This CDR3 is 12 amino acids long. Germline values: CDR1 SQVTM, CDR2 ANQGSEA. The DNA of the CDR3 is TGCAGCGCCGACAGACCTTACAATGAGCAGTTCTTC. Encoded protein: CSADRPYNEQFF.

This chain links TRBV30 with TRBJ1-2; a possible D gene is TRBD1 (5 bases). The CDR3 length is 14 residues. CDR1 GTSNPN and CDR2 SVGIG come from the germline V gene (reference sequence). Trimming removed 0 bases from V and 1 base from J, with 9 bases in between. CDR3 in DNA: TGTGCCTGGAGTGTCCGGGGACTTAACTATGGCTACACCTTC. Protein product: CAWSVRGLNYGYTF. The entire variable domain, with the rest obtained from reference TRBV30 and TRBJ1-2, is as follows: SQTIHQWPATLVQPVGSPLSLECTVEGTSNPNLYWYRQAAGRGLQLLFYSVGIGQISSEVPQNLSASRPQDRQFILSSKKLLLSDSGFYLCAWSVRGLNYGYTFGSGTRLTVV.

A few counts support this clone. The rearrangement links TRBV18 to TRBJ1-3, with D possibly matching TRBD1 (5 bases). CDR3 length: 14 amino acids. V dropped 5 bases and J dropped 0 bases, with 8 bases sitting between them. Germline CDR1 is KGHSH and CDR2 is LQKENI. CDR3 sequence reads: CASSADSSGNTIYF. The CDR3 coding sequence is TGTGCCAGCTCAGCAGACAGCTCTGGAAACACCATATATTTT.

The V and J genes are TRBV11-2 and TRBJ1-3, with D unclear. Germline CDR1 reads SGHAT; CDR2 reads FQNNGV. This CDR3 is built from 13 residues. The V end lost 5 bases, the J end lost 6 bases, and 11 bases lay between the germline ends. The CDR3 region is CASSPIRSNTIYF. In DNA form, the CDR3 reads TGTGCCAGCAGCCCTATCCGCTCAAACACCATATATTTT.

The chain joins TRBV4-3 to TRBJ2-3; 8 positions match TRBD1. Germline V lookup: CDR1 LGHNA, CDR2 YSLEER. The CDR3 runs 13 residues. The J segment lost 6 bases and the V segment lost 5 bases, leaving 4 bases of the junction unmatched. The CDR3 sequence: CASSDRQGDTQYF. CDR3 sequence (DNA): TGCGCCAGCAGCGATAGACAGGGGGATACGCAGTATTTT.

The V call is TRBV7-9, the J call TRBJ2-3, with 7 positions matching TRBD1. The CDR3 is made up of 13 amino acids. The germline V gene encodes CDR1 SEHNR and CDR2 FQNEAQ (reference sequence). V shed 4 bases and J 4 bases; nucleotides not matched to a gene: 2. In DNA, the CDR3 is TGTGCCAGCAGCTCTGGGACAGCAGATACGCAGTATTTT. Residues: CASSSGTADTQYF. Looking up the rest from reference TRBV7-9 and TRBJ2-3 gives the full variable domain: DTGVSQNPRHKITKRGQNVTFRCDPISEHNRLYWYRQTLGQGPEFLTYFQNEAQLEKSRLLSDRFSAERPKGSFSTLEIQRTEQGDSAMYLCASSSGTADTQYFGPGTRLTVL.

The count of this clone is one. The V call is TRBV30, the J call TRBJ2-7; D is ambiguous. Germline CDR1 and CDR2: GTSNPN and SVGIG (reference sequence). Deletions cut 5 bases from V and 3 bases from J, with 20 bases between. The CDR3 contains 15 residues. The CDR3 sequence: CAWSVSPGEGYEQYF. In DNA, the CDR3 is TGTGCCTGGTCCGTCAGTCCTGGGGAAGGCTACGAGCAGTACTTC.

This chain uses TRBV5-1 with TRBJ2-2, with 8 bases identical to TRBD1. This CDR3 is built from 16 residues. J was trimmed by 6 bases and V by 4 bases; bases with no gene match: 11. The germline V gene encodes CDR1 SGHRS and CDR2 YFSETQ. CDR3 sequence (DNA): TGCGCCAGCAGCCCCTATAGACAGGGGCGCGCCGGGGAGCTGTTTTTT. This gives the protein CASSPYRQGRAGELFF.

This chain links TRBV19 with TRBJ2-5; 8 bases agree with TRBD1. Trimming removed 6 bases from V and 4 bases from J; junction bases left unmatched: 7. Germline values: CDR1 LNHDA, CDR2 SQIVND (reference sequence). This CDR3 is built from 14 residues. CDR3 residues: CASRRDRGGETQYF. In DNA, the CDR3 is TGTGCCAGTAGGAGAGACAGGGGAGGAGAGACCCAGTACTTC.

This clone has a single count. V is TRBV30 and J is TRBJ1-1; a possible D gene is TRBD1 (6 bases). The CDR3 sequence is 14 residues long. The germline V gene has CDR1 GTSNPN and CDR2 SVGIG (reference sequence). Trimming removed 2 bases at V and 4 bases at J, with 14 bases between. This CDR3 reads CAWSSTGLGTEAFF. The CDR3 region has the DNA TGTGCCTGGAGTTCAACAGGGCTGGGCACTGAAGCTTTCTTT.

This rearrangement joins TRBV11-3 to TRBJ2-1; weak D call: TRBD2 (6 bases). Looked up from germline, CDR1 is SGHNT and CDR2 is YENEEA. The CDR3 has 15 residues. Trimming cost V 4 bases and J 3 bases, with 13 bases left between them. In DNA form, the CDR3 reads TGTGCCAGCAGCTCAGAGCGGGTATTCTACAATGAGCAGTTCTTC. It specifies CASSSERVFYNEQFF.

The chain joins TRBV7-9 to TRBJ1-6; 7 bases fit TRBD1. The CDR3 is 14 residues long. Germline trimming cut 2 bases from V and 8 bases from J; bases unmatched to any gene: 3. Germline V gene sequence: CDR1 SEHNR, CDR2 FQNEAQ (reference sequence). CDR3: CASSLTGVDSPLHF. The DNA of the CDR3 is TGTGCCAGCAGCTTAACAGGGGTGGATTCACCCCTCCACTTT.

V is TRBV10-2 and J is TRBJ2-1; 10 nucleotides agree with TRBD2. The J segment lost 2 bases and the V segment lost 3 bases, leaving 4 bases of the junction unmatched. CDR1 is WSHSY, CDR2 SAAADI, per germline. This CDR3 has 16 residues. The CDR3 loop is CASSDKAGGTYNEQFF. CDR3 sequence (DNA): TGCGCCAGCAGTGACAAAGCGGGGGGGACCTACAATGAGCAGTTCTTC.

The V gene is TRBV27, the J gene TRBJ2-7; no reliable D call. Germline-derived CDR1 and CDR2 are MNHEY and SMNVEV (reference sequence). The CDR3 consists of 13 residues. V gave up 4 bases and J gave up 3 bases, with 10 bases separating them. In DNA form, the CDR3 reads TGTGCCAGCAGTTCCACGCCGGTCTACGAGCAGTACTTC. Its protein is CASSSTPVYEQYF.

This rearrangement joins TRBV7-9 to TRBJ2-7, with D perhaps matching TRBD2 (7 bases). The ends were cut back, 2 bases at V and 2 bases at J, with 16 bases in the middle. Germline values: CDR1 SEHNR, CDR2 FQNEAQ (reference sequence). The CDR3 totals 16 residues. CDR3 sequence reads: CASSLWRAGAAYEQYF. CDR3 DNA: TGTGCCAGCAGCTTATGGAGGGCGGGGGCGGCCTACGAGCAGTACTTC.

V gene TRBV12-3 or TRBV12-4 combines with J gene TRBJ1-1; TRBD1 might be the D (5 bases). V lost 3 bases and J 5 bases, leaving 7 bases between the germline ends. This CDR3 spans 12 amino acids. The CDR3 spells CASSFRVTEAFF. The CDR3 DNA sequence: TGTGCCAGCAGTTTCAGGGTTACTGAAGCTTTCTTT.

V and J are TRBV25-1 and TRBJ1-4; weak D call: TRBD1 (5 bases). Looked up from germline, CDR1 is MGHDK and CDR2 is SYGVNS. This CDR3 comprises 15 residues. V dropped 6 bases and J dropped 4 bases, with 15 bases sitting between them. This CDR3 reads CASSDETEINEKLFF. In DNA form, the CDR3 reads TGTGCCAGCAGCGACGAGACAGAGATTAATGAAAAACTGTTTTTT. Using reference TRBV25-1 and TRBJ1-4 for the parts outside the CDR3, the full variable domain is EADIYQTPRYLVIGTGKKITLECSQTMGHDKMYWYQQDPGMELHLIHYSYGVNSTEKGDLSSESTVSRIRTEHFPLTLESARPSHTSQYLCASSDETEINEKLFFGSGTQLSVL.

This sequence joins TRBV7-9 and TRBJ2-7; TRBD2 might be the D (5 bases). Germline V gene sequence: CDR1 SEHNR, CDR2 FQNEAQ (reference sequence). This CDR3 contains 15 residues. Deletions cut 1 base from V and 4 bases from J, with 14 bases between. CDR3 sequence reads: CASSLVRGGVYEQYF. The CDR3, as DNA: TGTGCCAGCAGCTTAGTACGGGGTGGGGTATACGAGCAGTACTTC.

The CDR3 spells CASSLDSKSSPLHF. The CDR3 DNA sequence: TGTGCCAGCAGCTTGGACAGCAAGAGTTCACCCCTCCACTTT. The chain links TRBV7-9 to TRBJ1-6; D is possibly TRBD1 (6 bases). Germline assignment: CDR1 SEHNR and CDR2 FQNEAQ (reference sequence). With 3 bases removed from V and 9 bases from J, the gap between germline ends came to 12 bases. The CDR3 loop spans 14 amino acids.